The 24 T cell receptor beta chains given below trace back to one sample, sequenced in a study of beta chain features in type 1 diabetes. cDNA synthesis used the whole RNA isolate, giving expressed TCRB sequences. Produced via immunoSEQ multiplex PCR; TCRdb's table is partial and in-frame only. The sample contains approximately 160,000 clones, approximately 10% of which appear only once. Study-wide results and limits: All four CD4+ subsets from Type 1 diabetes patients carried moderately but significantly shorter TCRB CDR3s.

No antigen is known for these receptors. The sample comprised central memory CD4+ T cells from blood. The source of these receptors is a young man with type 1 diabetes.

The V gene is TRBV29-1, the J gene TRBJ2-7; 9 positions match TRBD2. V shed 5 bases and J 2 bases; nucleotides not matched to a gene: 10. Germline assignment: CDR1 SQVTM and CDR2 ANQGSEA. The length of the CDR3 is 15 residues. CDR3 coding DNA: TGCAGCGTTTTTGTAGGTAGCGGGAGAACCTACGAGCAGTACTTC. It specifies CSVFVGSGRTYEQYF.

This clone was seen just once. The gene calls are TRBV6-4 and TRBJ1-1; weak D call: TRBD1 (6 bases). This CDR3 has 13 amino acids. From germline, CDR1 is MRHNA and CDR2 SNTAGT. With 0 bases removed from V and 6 bases from J, the gap between germline ends came to 8 bases. The CDR3 region has the DNA TGTGCCAGCAGTGACTCCAGGGGTGCTGAAGCTTTCTTT. It yields the protein CASSDSRGAEAFF.

The chain combines TRBV4-3 with TRBJ2-3, with D possibly being TRBD1 (6 bases). With 5 bases removed from V and 1 base from J, the gap between germline ends came to 10 bases. The CDR3 has 14 residues. Germline V gene data show CDR1 as LGHNA and CDR2 as YSLEER. The CDR3 region is CASSRDTGTDTQYF. CDR3 DNA: TGCGCCAGCAGCAGGGACACAGGCACAGATACGCAGTATTTT.

This clone was found a few times. This chain joins TRBV5-1 and TRBJ1-1, with a tentative D call TRBD1 (6 bases). The CDR3 is 14 amino acids. Trimming cost V 0 bases and J 8 bases, with 14 bases left between them. From germline, CDR1 is SGHRS and CDR2 YFSETQ. The CDR3 region is CASSLAQTGQEAFF. In DNA form, the CDR3 reads TGCGCCAGCAGCTTGGCCCAGACAGGCCAAGAAGCTTTCTTT.

This clone was seen once. J is TRBJ2-7 and V is TRBV28; D uncertain. This CDR3 comprises 12 residues. CDR1 is MDHEN, CDR2 SYDVKM, per germline. Trimming removed 4 bases from V and 9 bases from J, with 13 bases in between. CDR3 in amino acids: CASSSTEQLQYF. The CDR3 DNA is TGTGCCAGCAGTTCGACGGAGCAATTGCAGTACTTC.

The gene calls are TRBV19 and TRBJ2-1, with D possibly TRBD1 on 5 matching bases. This CDR3 has 15 amino acids. With 5 bases removed from V and 6 bases from J, the gap between germline ends came to 17 bases. The germline V gene encodes CDR1 LNHDA and CDR2 SQIVND (reference sequence). CDR3 sequence (DNA): TGTGCCAGTAGTTCTAACCCCCACAGGACCAATGAGCAGTTCTTC. The encoded protein is CASSSNPHRTNEQFF. The entire variable domain, with the rest obtained from reference TRBV19 and TRBJ2-1, is as follows: DGGITQSPKYLFRKEGQNVTLSCEQNLNHDAMYWYRQDPGQGLRLIYYSQIVNDFQKGDIAEGYSVSREKKESFPLTVTSAQKNPTAFYLCASSSNPHRTNEQFFGPGTRLTVL.

The CDR3 here is CATSRPASGRKTQYF. CDR3 bases: TGTGCCACCAGCAGGCCGGCTAGCGGGAGAAAGACCCAGTACTTC. This rearrangement joins TRBV15 to TRBJ2-5; 10 nucleotides agree with TRBD2. Germline V CDR1 and CDR2: LNHNV, YYDKDF (reference sequence). This CDR3 is built from 15 residues. Trimming cost V 3 bases and J 6 bases; bases outside gene matches: 7. Variable domain in full (rest from reference TRBV15 and TRBJ2-5): DAMVIQNPRYQVTQFGKPVTLSCSQTLNHNVMYWYQQKSSQAPKLLFHYYDKDFNNEADTPDNFQSRRPNTSFCFLDIRSPGLGDTAMYLCATSRPASGRKTQYFGPGTRLLVL.

This clone was detected only a few times. V and J are TRBV18 and TRBJ2-7, with D perhaps matching TRBD2 (5 bases). The CDR3 contains 13 residues. Germline loops: CDR1 KGHSH, CDR2 LQKENI. The V end was cut by 3 bases, the J end by 3 bases, with 9 bases between. Here the CDR3 DNA reads TGTGCCAGCTCACCGAGGGCCAACTACGAGCAGTACTTC. It yields the protein CASSPRANYEQYF. The full variable domain, in which reference TRBV18 and TRBJ2-7 provide the parts outside the CDR3, is NAGVMQNPRHLVRRRGQEARLRCSPMKGHSHVYWYRQLPEEGLKFMVYLQKENIIDESGMPKERFSAEFPKEGPSILRIQQVVRGDSAAYFCASSPRANYEQYFGPGTRLTVT.

This clone has ten or more counts. The chain carries TRBV7-2 and TRBJ2-1; 12 nucleotides align to TRBD2. CDR3 length equals 16 residues. With 2 bases clipped from V and 3 bases from J, the junction kept 2 bases outside the gene matches. The germline gives CDR1 SGHTA, CDR2 FQGNSA. CDR3 DNA sequence: TGTGCCAGCAGCTTACAACTAGCGGGAGGCTACAATGAGCAGTTCTTC. As protein: CASSLQLAGGYNEQFF.

This clone was detected a few times. The chain has TRBV29-1 and TRBJ1-1, with no clear D. The length of the CDR3 is 13 residues. CDR1 and CDR2 from the germline V gene are SQVTM and ANQGSEA. Trimming removed 6 bases from V and 0 bases from J, with 11 bases in between. The CDR3 protein is CSVSGFLNTEAFF. CDR3 DNA sequence: TGCAGCGTATCGGGTTTCCTGAACACTGAAGCTTTCTTT.

This clone has more than one count but fewer than ten. The same CDR3 arises from other DNA sequences in this sample as well. The chain uses TRBV18 and TRBJ2-7, with D possibly matching TRBD1 (5 bases). V dropped 3 bases and J dropped 0 bases, with 12 bases sitting between them. The CDR3 runs 15 residues. Germline loops: CDR1 KGHSH, CDR2 LQKENI. DNA for the CDR3: TGTGCCAGCTCACCCGGAACAGGTCTCTCCTACGAGCAGTACTTC. This codes for CASSPGTGLSYEQYF.

The chain joins TRBV6-5 to TRBJ2-3; D not resolved. The V end was cut by 7 bases, the J end by 3 bases, with 14 bases between. The length of the CDR3 is 14 residues. Germline loops: CDR1 MNHEY, CDR2 SVGAGI. The CDR3 loop reads CASKFGIGTDTQYF. As DNA, the CDR3 is TGTGCCAGCAAATTTGGTATCGGGACAGATACGCAGTATTTT.

The CDR3 DNA reads as TGTGCCAGCAGTTTCGGGGGAACTAATGAAAAACTGTTTTTT. This encodes CASSFGGTNEKLFF. V is TRBV28 and J is TRBJ1-4, with D maybe TRBD1 (5 bases). The CDR3 covers 14 residues. The germline V and J ends were trimmed by 3 bases and 1 base, with 6 bases remaining between them. Looked up from germline, CDR1 is MDHEN and CDR2 is SYDVKM.

This clone was detected only a few times. The genes are TRBV9 and TRBJ1-3; D uncertain. V lost 2 bases and J 0 bases, leaving 6 bases between the germline ends. Germline loops: CDR1 SGDLS, CDR2 YYNGEE. The CDR3 consists of 14 residues. The CDR3 protein is CASSVQFSGNTIYF. The DNA of the CDR3 is TGTGCCAGCAGCGTGCAGTTCTCTGGAAACACCATATATTTT.

This clone has a handful of counts. This rearrangement joins TRBV19 to TRBJ2-2, with TRBD2 matching over 9 bases. This CDR3 comprises 16 residues. Germline lookup yields CDR1 LNHDA and CDR2 SQIVND (reference sequence). With 2 bases clipped from V and 3 bases from J, the junction kept 4 bases outside the gene matches. CDR3 bases: TGTGCCAGTAGTATAAGAGCGGGAGGCTACACCGGGGAGCTGTTTTTT. It codes for CASSIRAGGYTGELFF.

A few counts support this clone. V usage is TRBV28 and J usage is TRBJ1-2; D gene uncertain. The CDR3 sequence is 12 residues long. Germline V gene data show CDR1 as MDHEN and CDR2 as SYDVKM. The germline V and J ends were trimmed by 6 bases and 8 bases, with 13 bases remaining between them. CDR3 region: CASSLLEEGYTF. CDR3 nucleotides: TGTGCCAGCAGCCTGCTTGAGGAGGGCTACACCTTC.

This clone appeared a few times. This chain joins TRBV7-9 and TRBJ2-7; 11 positions agree with TRBD1. After removal of 7 bases from V and 3 bases from J, the junction contained 2 bases not matched to a gene. This CDR3 comprises 13 residues. Germline CDR1 SEHNR, CDR2 FQNEAQ (reference sequence). The CDR3 region has the DNA TGTGCCAGCACCGGGACAGGGGGCTACGAGCAGTACTTC. Protein sequence: CASTGTGGYEQYF.

The chain is built from TRBV5-4 and TRBJ1-2, with D hard to call. There are 14 residues in the CDR3. Trimming left V 4 bases short and J 4 bases short, with 14 bases between. The germline gives CDR1 SGHNT, CDR2 YYREEE (reference sequence). The CDR3 sequence: CASSHPLGVYGYTF. The CDR3 DNA follows: TGTGCCAGCAGCCACCCTCTCGGAGTCTATGGCTACACCTTC.

This rearrangement joins TRBV7-9 to TRBJ2-5, with 10 bases identical to TRBD2. This CDR3 comprises 18 residues. Germline-derived CDR1 and CDR2 are SEHNR and FQNEAQ (reference sequence). V was pared by 4 bases and J by 1 base, with 12 bases of the junction left unmatched. The CDR3 nucleotides are TGTGCCAGCAGCTCCTTCCCTAGGACTAGCGGATCCCAAGAGACCCAGTACTTC. This translates into CASSSFPRTSGSQETQYF.

The chain carries TRBV27 and TRBJ2-7, with a tentative D call TRBD2 (6 bases). V gave up 5 bases and J gave up 4 bases, with 15 bases separating them. Looked up from germline, CDR1 is MNHEY and CDR2 is SMNVEV (reference sequence). This CDR3 contains 14 residues. CDR3 protein: CASSVPGSGYEQYF. CDR3 DNA sequence: TGTGCCAGCAGTGTCCCCGGGAGCGGTTACGAGCAGTACTTC.

The V and J genes are TRBV4-3 and TRBJ1-2, with D perhaps matching TRBD1 (6 bases). The V end was cut by 0 bases, the J end by 8 bases, with 19 bases between. The germline CDR1 and CDR2 sequences are LGHNA and YSLEER. The CDR3 has 16 amino acids. CDR3 residues: CASSQDWQGLMRGYTF. The CDR3 DNA sequence: TGCGCCAGCAGCCAAGATTGGCAGGGGCTGATGAGGGGCTACACCTTC.

The genes are TRBV2 and TRBJ2-1; 14 positions match TRBD2. Germline trimming cut 7 bases from V and 5 bases from J; bases unmatched to any gene: 4. Germline-derived CDR1 and CDR2 are SNHLY and FYNNEI. The CDR3 covers 15 residues. The CDR3 region has the DNA TGTGCCAGCAACCGACTAGCGGGAGGGGACAATGAGCAGTTCTTC. Encoded protein: CASNRLAGGDNEQFF.

J is TRBJ1-2 and V is TRBV5-4; no firm D call. This CDR3 region has 11 residues. Germline V gene sequence: CDR1 SGHNT, CDR2 YYREEE (reference sequence). V gave up 5 bases and J gave up 7 bases, with 9 bases separating them. The CDR3 region is CASRATLGYTF. The CDR3 DNA sequence: TGTGCCAGCAGGGCGACACTTGGCTACACCTTC. Combining the CDR3 with reference TRBV5-4 and TRBJ1-2 gives the whole variable domain ETGVTQSPTHLIKTRGQQVTLRCSSQSGHNTVSWYQQALGQGPQFIFQYYREEENGRGNFPPRFSGLQFPNYSSELNVNALELDDSALYLCASRATLGYTFGSGTRLTVV.

This clone has more than one count but fewer than ten. The chain couples TRBV27 to TRBJ2-5; 9 bases map to TRBD1. The J segment lost 4 bases and the V segment lost 4 bases, leaving 7 bases of the junction unmatched. Looked up from germline, CDR1 is MNHEY and CDR2 is SMNVEV (reference sequence). CDR3 length equals 15 residues. The CDR3 spells CASSSPGQGPETQYF. The CDR3 nucleotides read TGTGCCAGCAGTTCGCCCGGACAGGGGCCAGAGACCCAGTACTTC.